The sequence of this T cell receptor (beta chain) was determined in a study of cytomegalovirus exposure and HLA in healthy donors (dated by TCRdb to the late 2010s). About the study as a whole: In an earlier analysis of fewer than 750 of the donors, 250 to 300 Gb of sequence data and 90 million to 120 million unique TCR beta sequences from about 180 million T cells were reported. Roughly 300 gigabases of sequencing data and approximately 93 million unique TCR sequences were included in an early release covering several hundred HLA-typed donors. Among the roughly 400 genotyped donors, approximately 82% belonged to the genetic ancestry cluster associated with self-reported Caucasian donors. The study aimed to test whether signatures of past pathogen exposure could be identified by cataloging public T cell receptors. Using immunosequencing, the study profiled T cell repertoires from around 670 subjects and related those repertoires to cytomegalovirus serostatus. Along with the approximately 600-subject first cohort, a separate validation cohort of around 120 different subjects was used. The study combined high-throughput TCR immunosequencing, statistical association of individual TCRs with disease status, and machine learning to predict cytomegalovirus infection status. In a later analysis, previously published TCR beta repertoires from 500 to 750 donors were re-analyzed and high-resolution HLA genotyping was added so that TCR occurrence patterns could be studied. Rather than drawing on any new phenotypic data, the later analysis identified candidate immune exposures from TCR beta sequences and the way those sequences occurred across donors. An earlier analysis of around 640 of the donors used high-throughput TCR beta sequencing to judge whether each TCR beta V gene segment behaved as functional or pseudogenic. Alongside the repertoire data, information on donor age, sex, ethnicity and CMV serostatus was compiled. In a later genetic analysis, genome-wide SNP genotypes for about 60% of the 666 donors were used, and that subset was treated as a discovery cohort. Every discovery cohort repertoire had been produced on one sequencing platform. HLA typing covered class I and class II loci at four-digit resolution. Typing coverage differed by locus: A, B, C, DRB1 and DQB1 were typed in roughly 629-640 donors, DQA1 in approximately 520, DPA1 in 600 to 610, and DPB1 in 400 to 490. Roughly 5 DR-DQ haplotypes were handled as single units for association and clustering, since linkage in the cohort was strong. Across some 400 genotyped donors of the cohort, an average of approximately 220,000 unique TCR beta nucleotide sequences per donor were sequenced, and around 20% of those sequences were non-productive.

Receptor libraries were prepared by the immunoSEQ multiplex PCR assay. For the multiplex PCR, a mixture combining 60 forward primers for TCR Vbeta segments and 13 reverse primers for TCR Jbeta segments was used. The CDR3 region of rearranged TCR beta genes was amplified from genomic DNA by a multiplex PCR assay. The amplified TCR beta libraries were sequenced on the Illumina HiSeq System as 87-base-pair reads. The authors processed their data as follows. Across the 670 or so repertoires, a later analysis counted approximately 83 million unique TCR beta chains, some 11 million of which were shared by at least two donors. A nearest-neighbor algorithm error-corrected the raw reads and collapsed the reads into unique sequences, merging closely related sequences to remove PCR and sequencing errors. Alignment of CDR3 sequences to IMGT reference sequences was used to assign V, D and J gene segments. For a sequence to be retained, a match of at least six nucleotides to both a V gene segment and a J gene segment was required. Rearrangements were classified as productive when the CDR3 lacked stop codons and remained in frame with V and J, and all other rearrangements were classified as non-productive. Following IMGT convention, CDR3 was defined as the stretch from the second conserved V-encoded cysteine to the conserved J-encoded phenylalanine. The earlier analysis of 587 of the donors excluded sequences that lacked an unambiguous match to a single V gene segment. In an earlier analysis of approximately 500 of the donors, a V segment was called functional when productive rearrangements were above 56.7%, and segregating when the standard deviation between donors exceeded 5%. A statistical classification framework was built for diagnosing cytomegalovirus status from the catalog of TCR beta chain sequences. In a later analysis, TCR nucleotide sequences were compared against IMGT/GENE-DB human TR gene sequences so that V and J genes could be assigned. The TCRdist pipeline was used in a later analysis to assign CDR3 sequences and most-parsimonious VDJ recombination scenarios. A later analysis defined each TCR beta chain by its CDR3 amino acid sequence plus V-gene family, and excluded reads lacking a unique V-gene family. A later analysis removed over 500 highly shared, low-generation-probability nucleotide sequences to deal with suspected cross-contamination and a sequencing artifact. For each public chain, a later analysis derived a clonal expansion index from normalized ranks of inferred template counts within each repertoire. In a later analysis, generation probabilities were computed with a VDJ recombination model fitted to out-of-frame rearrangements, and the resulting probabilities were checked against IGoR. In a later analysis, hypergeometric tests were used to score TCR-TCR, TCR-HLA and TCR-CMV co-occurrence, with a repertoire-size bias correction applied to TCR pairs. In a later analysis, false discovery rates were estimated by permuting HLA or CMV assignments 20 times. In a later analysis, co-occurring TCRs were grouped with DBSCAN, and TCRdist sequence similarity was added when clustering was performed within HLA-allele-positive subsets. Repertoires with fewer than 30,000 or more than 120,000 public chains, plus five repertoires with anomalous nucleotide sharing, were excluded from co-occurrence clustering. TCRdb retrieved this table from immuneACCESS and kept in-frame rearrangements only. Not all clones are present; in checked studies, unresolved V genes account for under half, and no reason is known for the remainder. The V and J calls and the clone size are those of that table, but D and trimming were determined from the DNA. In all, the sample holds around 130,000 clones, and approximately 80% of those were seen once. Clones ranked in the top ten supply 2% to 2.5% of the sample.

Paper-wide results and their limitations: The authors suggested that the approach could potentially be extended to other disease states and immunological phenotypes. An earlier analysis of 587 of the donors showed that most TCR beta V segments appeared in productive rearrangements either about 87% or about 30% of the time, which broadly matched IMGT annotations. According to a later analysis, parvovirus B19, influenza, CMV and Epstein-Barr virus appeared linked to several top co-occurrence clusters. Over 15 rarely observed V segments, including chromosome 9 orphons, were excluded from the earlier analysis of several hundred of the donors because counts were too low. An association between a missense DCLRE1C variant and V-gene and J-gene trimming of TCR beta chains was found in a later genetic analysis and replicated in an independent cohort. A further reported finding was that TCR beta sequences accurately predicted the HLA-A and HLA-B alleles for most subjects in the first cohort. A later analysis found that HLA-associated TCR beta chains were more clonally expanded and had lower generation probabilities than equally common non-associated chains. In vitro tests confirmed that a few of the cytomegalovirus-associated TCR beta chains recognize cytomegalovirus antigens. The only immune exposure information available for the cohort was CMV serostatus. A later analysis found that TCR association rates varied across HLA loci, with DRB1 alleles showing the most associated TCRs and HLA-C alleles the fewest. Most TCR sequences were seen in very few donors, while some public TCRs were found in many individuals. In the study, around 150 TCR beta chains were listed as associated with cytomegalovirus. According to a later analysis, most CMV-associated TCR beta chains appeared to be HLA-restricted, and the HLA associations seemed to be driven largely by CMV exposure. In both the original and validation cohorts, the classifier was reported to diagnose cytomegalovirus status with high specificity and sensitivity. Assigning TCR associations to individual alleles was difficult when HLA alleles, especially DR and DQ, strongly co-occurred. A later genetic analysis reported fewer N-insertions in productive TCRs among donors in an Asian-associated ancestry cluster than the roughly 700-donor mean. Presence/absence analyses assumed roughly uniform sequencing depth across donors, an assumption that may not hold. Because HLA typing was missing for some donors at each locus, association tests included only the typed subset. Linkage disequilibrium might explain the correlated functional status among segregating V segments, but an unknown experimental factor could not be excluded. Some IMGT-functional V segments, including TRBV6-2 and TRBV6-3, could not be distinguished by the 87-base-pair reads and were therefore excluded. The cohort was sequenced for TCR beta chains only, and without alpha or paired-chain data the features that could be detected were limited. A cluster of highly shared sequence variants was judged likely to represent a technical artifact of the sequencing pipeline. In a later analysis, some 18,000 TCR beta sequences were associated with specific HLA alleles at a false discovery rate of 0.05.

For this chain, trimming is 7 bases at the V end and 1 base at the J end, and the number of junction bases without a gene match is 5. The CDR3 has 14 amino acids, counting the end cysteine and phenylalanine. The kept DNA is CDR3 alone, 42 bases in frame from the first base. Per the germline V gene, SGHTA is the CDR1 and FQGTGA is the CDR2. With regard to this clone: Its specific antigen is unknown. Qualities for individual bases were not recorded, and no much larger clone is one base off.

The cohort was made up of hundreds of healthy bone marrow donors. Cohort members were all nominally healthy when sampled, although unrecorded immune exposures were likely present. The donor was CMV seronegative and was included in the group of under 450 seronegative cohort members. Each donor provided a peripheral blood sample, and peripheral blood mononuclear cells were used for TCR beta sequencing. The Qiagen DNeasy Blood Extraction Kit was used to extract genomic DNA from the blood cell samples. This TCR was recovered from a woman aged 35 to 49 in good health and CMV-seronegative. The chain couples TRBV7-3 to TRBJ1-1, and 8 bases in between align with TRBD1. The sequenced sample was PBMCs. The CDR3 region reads CASTSGGGNTEAFF. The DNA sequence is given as TGTGCCAGCACGTCAGGGGGCGGGAACACTGAAGCTTTCTTT.